The 19 T cell receptor beta chains below come from one sample, sequenced in a study of cytomegalovirus exposure and HLA in healthy donors. Vbeta (60) and Jbeta (13) primers were used in the PCR. This table comes from immunoSEQ multiplex PCR, and its TCRdb copy is limited to in-frame clones, with some not included. This table holds about 180,000 clones, 75% to 85% found once. Sequenced sample: PBMCs. The receptors were gathered from a woman aged 25-40 years in good health and CMV-seropositive.

This chain uses TRBV11-2 with TRBJ1-3, with D perhaps matching TRBD1 (6 bases). V was clipped by 0 bases and J by 0 bases, with 21 bases between them. Germline V gene data show CDR1 as SGHAT and CDR2 as FQNNGV. CDR3 length: 20 residues. The CDR3 is CASSLDLVGTNFSSGNTIYF. CDR3 sequence (DNA): TGTGCCAGCAGCTTAGATTTGGTAGGGACAAACTTTTCCTCTGGAAACACCATATATTTT.

This clone was observed once. This chain joins TRBV11-3 and TRBJ2-5; 8 bases map to TRBD2. This CDR3 comprises 13 residues. Germline V gene data show CDR1 as SGHNT and CDR2 as YENEEA. V lost 1 base, J lost 7 bases, and 2 bases stayed unmatched. The CDR3 DNA reads as TGTGCCAGCAGCTTAGGACGGGGGGGGACCCAGTACTTC. This gives the protein CASSLGRGGTQYF.

The chain combines TRBV27 with TRBJ1-4; TRBD1 agrees at 10 bases. Germline V gene data show CDR1 as MNHEY and CDR2 as SMNVEV (reference sequence). This CDR3 spans 14 amino acids. The V segment lost 4 bases and the J segment 8 bases; nucleotides outside the gene matches: 4. The CDR3 DNA follows: TGTGCCAGCAGTTGGACAGGGGGGCGAGAAAAACTGTTTTTT. Translating gives CASSWTGGREKLFF.

This clone has just one count. The V call is TRBV11-1, the J call TRBJ2-7; 8 bases map to TRBD1. J lost 7 bases, V lost 1 base, and 9 bases had no gene match. Looked up from germline, CDR1 is SGHAT and CDR2 is FQDESV (reference sequence). This CDR3 region has 15 residues. The CDR3 coding sequence is TGTGCCAGCAGCTTAGGGGGGACAGGACCTCGGGAGCAGTACTTC. Amino acid sequence: CASSLGGTGPREQYF.

The CDR3 DNA reads TGTGCCAGCAGTCAACAGGGATTTAATGAAAAACTGTTTTTT. Its translation is CASSQQGFNEKLFF. The chain recombines TRBV6-5 with TRBJ1-4, with a tentative D call TRBD1 (6 bases). This CDR3 has 14 amino acids. The germline V gene encodes CDR1 MNHEY and CDR2 SVGAGI. The V gene lost 5 bases and the J gene lost 4 bases, with 11 bases spanning the gap.

The chain uses TRBV28 and TRBJ2-5, with a weak D call TRBD2 (5 bases). CDR3 length: 14 amino acids. The V end was cut by 4 bases, the J end by 3 bases, with 12 bases between. The germline CDR1 and CDR2 sequences are MDHEN and SYDVKM. The CDR3: CASSWASLKETQYF. The DNA for the CDR3 is TGTGCCAGCAGTTGGGCTAGCCTTAAAGAGACCCAGTACTTC.

This sequence joins TRBV15 and TRBJ2-1; TRBD1 matches at 8 bases. The CDR3 has 16 amino acids. Trimming at V came to 0 bases and at J to 8 bases, leaving 9 bases not matched to a gene. Germline V gene sequence: CDR1 LNHNV, CDR2 YYDKDF (reference sequence). Here the CDR3 reads CATSRELGTGGHEQFF. The CDR3 coding sequence is TGTGCCACCAGCAGAGAATTAGGGACAGGTGGTCATGAGCAGTTCTTC.

The genes are TRBV18 and TRBJ1-6, with TRBD1 as a possible D gene (5 bases). This CDR3 spans 17 amino acids. The ends were cut back, 5 bases at V and 6 bases at J, with 20 bases in the middle. In germline, CDR1 is KGHSH, CDR2 LQKENI. The CDR3 nucleotides read TGTGCCAGCTCATATTCCGGCGGGGGTGGAGTTAATTCACCCCTCCACTTT. Translation gives CASSYSGGGGVNSPLHF.

This rearrangement joins TRBV2 to TRBJ1-6; possible D gene TRBD1, 5 bases. CDR1 is SNHLY, CDR2 FYNNEI, per germline. This CDR3 is built from 14 residues. V gave up 2 bases and J gave up 10 bases, with 12 bases separating them. CDR3 sequence (DNA): TGTGCCAGCAGTGAATGGGGGGAAAGGTCACCCCTCCACTTT. Residues: CASSEWGERSPLHF.

V gene TRBV10-1 combines with J gene TRBJ2-7; 8 nucleotides match TRBD2. Germline values: CDR1 WNHNN, CDR2 SYGVQD (reference sequence). The CDR3 is 14 amino acids. V lost 4 bases, J lost 6 bases, and 8 bases stayed unmatched. CDR3 DNA sequence: TGCGCCAGCAGTGCGGGAGGTAGCGGGGTCGAGCAGTACTTC. Translation: CASSAGGSGVEQYF.

This chain connects TRBV4-2 to TRBJ1-4; TRBD1 matches 11 bases. CDR1 and CDR2 (germline): LGHNA, YNFKEQ. The length of the CDR3 is 17 residues. Trimming removed 5 bases from V and 4 bases from J; junction bases left unmatched: 9. CDR3 in amino acids: CASSTRTGGASNEKLFF. As DNA, the CDR3 is TGTGCCAGCAGCACCCGGACAGGGGGCGCAAGTAATGAAAAACTGTTTTTT.

The J gene is TRBJ1-5, the V gene TRBV2, with D possibly TRBD1 on 5 matching bases. With 4 bases removed from V and 15 bases from J, the gap between germline ends came to 19 bases. Germline V gene sequence: CDR1 SNHLY, CDR2 FYNNEI. The CDR3 extends over 13 amino acids. CDR3 DNA sequence: TGTGCCAGCAGTGCGGCGACAGTTTACCAAGGGCATTTT. It yields the protein CASSAATVYQGHF. Looking up the rest from reference TRBV2 and TRBJ1-5 gives the full variable domain: EPEVTQTPSHQVTQMGQEVILRCVPISNHLYFYWYRQILGQKVEFLVSFYNNEISEKSEIFDDQFSVERPDGSNFTLKIRSTKLEDSAMYFCASSAATVYQGHFGDGTRLSIL.

This chain links TRBV4-3 with TRBJ2-3; tentative D call: TRBD1 (6 bases). This CDR3 comprises 15 residues. Trimming cost V 3 bases and J 5 bases, with 15 bases left between them. The germline V gene has CDR1 LGHNA and CDR2 YSLEER. This CDR3 reads CASSHDRSTGDTQYF. CDR3 DNA sequence: TGCGCCAGCAGCCATGACCGGTCGACAGGAGATACGCAGTATTTT.

The chain uses TRBV27 and TRBJ2-7, with D perhaps matching TRBD2 (5 bases). CDR1 MNHEY and CDR2 SMNVEV come from the germline V gene (reference sequence). V dropped 2 bases and J dropped 0 bases, with 8 bases sitting between them. The CDR3 runs to 14 residues. CDR3 protein: CASSLGSSSYEQYF. The CDR3 nucleotides read TGTGCCAGCAGTTTAGGGAGTAGCTCCTACGAGCAGTACTTC.

The chain employs TRBV14 and TRBJ2-7; D not certain. CDR3 length: 13 residues. The V and J ends lost 4 bases and 2 bases respectively, with 9 bases between them. Looked up from germline, CDR1 is SGHDN and CDR2 is FVKESK. DNA for the CDR3: TGTGCCAGCAGCCTCTACTCCACCTACGAGCAGTACTTC. As protein: CASSLYSTYEQYF.

This clone was seen a single time. This chain links TRBV28 with TRBJ1-6; D gene ambiguous. There are 17 residues in the CDR3. Trimming took 6 bases from V and 7 from J, leaving 22 bases between them. Looked up from germline, CDR1 is MDHEN and CDR2 is SYDVKM. The CDR3 loop reads CASRGIVKRVGNSPLHF. CDR3 in DNA: TGTGCCAGCAGGGGTATTGTCAAGAGGGTCGGGAATTCACCCCTCCACTTT.

This chain joins TRBV2 and TRBJ2-1, with TRBD2 as a possible D gene (6 bases). V was clipped by 8 bases and J by 4 bases, with 12 bases between them. Germline lookup yields CDR1 SNHLY and CDR2 FYNNEI. This CDR3 region has 13 residues. The CDR3 DNA follows: TGTGCCAGCGATGGGGGGTCGTACAATGAGCAGTTCTTC. This sequence encodes CASDGGSYNEQFF.

This clone showed up just a few times. The J gene is TRBJ1-3, the V gene TRBV5-1, with TRBD1 matching 8 bases. The CDR3 contains 15 residues. V lost 9 bases, J lost 1 base, and 9 bases stayed unmatched. Germline CDR1 and CDR2: SGHRS and YFSETQ. CDR3 in amino acids: CATSQGAESGNTIYF. The CDR3 nucleotides are TGCGCCACTTCGCAGGGGGCCGAATCTGGAAACACCATATATTTT.

The chain is built from TRBV7-8 and TRBJ1-5; unclear D gene. Trimming took off 5 bases at V and 0 bases at J, with 11 bases between the two ends. Germline V lookup: CDR1 SGHVS, CDR2 FQNEAQ. This CDR3 is 15 amino acids long. Here the CDR3 DNA reads TGTGCCAGCAGCCAAGGCAGGAATAGCAATCAGCCCCAGCATTTT. This sequence encodes CASSQGRNSNQPQHF.